This T cell receptor beta chain was sequenced for a study of T-cell reconstitution after alpha-beta-depleted transplantation in children. Preparation of the TCRbeta library involved a method that used unique molecular identifiers. TCRdb analysed the PCR reads with MiXCR anew, one entry per CDR3 protein. Here the sample spans fewer than 550,000 distinct CDR3 sequences, about 10% being singletons. This clonotype was seen ten or more times. Its antigen is not known. The CDR3 consists of 16 residues. V gave up 5 bases and J gave up 8 bases; unmatched junction bases: 10. Germline V gene lookup returns CDR1 KGHSH and CDR2 LQKENI. Findings and caveats of the study: It was newly produced T cells that mostly accounted for T-cell counts and diversity one year after transplant.

The sample consisted of PBMCs, taken before TCRalphabeta/CD19-depleted stem cell transplant. The origin of this receptor is a child between 2 and 9 years old with inherited bone marrow failure, due to receive a stem cell transplant. This chain uses TRBV18 with TRBJ2-3; 13 positions agree with TRBD2. The CDR3 region has the DNA TGTGCCAGCTCAGGACTAGCGGGAGATTTGTGGGCTACGCAGTATTTT. This encodes CASSGLAGDLWATQYF.